These 7 T cell receptor beta chains came from one sample sequenced in a study of blood T cell repertoires in COVID-19. TCRdb's table, derived via immunoSEQ multiplex PCR, lists solely in-frame clones and lacks some. The table includes 260,000 or so clones, 87% detected once. The sample consisted of PBMCs or T cells enriched from blood (not recorded which). These receptors were obtained from a woman younger than 45 with acute COVID-19.

As DNA, the CDR3 is TGTGCCAGCAGCTTGGGGGTTAGCGGAGCCTACGAGCAGTACTTC. The encoded protein is CASSLGVSGAYEQYF. V gene TRBV5-6 combines with J gene TRBJ2-7; possible D gene TRBD2, 6 bases. This CDR3 is built from 15 residues. Germline CDR1 SGHDT, CDR2 YYEEEE. Trimming shortened V by 0 bases and J by 2 bases, and 12 bases separated the two germline ends.

This chain uses TRBV7-9 with TRBJ1-2, with 10 bases that match TRBD1. Germline V gene data show CDR1 as SEHNR and CDR2 as FQNEAQ (reference sequence). CDR3 length equals 16 residues. V was pared by 3 bases and J by 4 bases, with 8 bases of the junction left unmatched. The CDR3 is CASSFNPRTGGYGYTF. For the CDR3, the DNA is TGTGCCAGCAGCTTTAACCCACGGACAGGGGGCTATGGCTACACCTTC.

The J gene is TRBJ1-1, the V gene TRBV14, with D maybe TRBD1 (5 bases). V was shortened by 3 bases and J by 3 bases, with 8 bases between the two germline ends. This CDR3 is built from 13 residues. Germline-derived CDR1 and CDR2 are SGHDN and FVKESK. CDR3 loop: CASSQTVHTEAFF. Written as DNA, the CDR3 is TGTGCCAGCAGCCAGACAGTTCACACTGAAGCTTTCTTT. Full variable domain (rest looked up from reference TRBV14 and TRBJ1-1): EAGVTQFPSHSVIEKGQTVTLRCDPISGHDNLYWYRRVMGKEIKFLLHFVKESKQDESGMPNNRFLAERTGGTYSTLKVQPAELEDSGVYFCASSQTVHTEAFFGQGTRLTVV.

The chain joins TRBV7-9 to TRBJ1-1, with a weak D call TRBD1 (6 bases). The CDR3 has 17 residues. The germline gives CDR1 SEHNR, CDR2 FQNEAQ (reference sequence). Trimming left V 3 bases short and J 1 base short, with 18 bases between. The CDR3 DNA follows: TGTGCCAGCAGCTTCTCGGGGACACAGACCCAGAACACTGAAGCTTTCTTT. It is translated as CASSFSGTQTQNTEAFF.

This clone was found once. The rearrangement uses TRBV7-8 and TRBJ1-5, with D unresolved. Trimming pared 5 bases from V and 0 bases from J, leaving 29 bases between. Germline V gene lookup returns CDR1 SGHVS and CDR2 FQNEAQ. The CDR3 contains 21 residues. The CDR3 loop is CASSPTFYRAPALYSNQPQHF. In DNA form, the CDR3 reads TGTGCCAGCAGCCCCACCTTTTACAGAGCCCCAGCCTTGTATAGCAATCAGCCCCAGCATTTT.

J is TRBJ2-7 and V is TRBV7-2, with D possibly being TRBD2 (6 bases). This CDR3 is 12 amino acids long. From germline, CDR1 is SGHTA and CDR2 FQGNSA. V was pared by 8 bases and J by 4 bases, with 12 bases between. CDR3 nucleotide sequence: TGTGCCAGCTTAGGGGCGGGGTACGAGCAGTACTTC. Residues: CASLGAGYEQYF.

This chain uses TRBV11-2 with TRBJ1-1; 7 nucleotides match TRBD1. The V segment lost 6 bases and the J segment 1 base; nucleotides outside the gene matches: 8. Germline V gene lookup returns CDR1 SGHAT and CDR2 FQNNGV. CDR3 size: 15 residues. DNA for the CDR3: TGTGCCAGCAGGCAACCGGGACAGCGGAACACTGAAGCTTTCTTT. As protein: CASRQPGQRNTEAFF.